The present TCR beta chain was sequenced within a study of blood T cell repertoires in COVID-19. V was cut by 1 base and J by 0 bases, with 6 bases left in between. The length of the CDR3 is 14 residues. Germline loops: CDR1 SGHVS, CDR2 FQNEAQ. Patients in Seattle were enrolled during active infection, then followed longitudinally. Measured with immunoSEQ multiplex PCR; TCRdb has only the in-frame clones, and not every one. The top ten clones hold roughly an eighth of a sample with 170,000 or so clones, about 83% of them seen once. This receptor was obtained from a woman between 65 and 79 years old with COVID-19, enrolled during active disease. V usage is TRBV7-8 and J usage is TRBJ1-1, with D tentatively TRBD1 (5 bases). Sequenced material: peripheral blood. The CDR3 loop reads CASSLGRVNTEAFF. The CDR3 coding sequence is TGTGCCAGCAGCTTAGGCAGGGTGAACACTGAAGCTTTCTTT.